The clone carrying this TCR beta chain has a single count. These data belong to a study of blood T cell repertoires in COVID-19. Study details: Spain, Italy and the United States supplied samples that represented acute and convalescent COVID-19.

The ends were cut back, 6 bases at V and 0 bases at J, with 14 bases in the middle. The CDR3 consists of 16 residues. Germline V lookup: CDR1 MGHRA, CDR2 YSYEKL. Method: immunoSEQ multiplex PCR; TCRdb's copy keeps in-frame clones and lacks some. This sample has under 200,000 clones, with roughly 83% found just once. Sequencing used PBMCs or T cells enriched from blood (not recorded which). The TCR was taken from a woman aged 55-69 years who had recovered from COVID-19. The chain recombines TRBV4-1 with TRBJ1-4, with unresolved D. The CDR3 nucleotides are TGCGCCAGCAGTCCTGGGCCTTCTGCAACTAATGAAAAACTGTTTTTT. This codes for CASSPGPSATNEKLFF.